These 25 T cell receptor beta chains were all obtained from the same sample, sequenced in a study of blood T cells in healthy people across ages. A sample-barcoded 5' primer and a J-beta primer mix were used in a second PCR of roughly 6 to 12 cycles. TCRdb used MiXCR to reprocess the 5' RACE reads, holding one entry per CDR3 protein. The sample consists of 800,000 to 950,000 distinct CDR3 sequences, about 29% of them appearing once. These sequences were also reported in another study, on T cells of mothers and their children.

Sequenced: blood. The source of these receptors is a woman between 35 and 50 years old in good health.

On this clonotype: This could be a read error, since a much larger clone is one nucleotide away. The V call is TRBV5-4, the J call TRBJ1-2; D gene ambiguous. Germline loops: CDR1 SGHNT, CDR2 YYREEE (reference sequence). CDR3 length: 16 residues. The CDR3 is CTSSLEQAQANYGYTF. CDR3 nucleotide sequence: TGTACCAGCAGCTTGGAGCAAGCCCAAGCTAACTATGGCTACACCTTC.

This clonotype was recorded at least ten times. The chain employs TRBV11-2 and TRBJ2-5; 12 nucleotides line up with TRBD2. Germline V lookup: CDR1 SGHAT, CDR2 FQNNGV. The CDR3 totals 18 residues. The junction had 9 bases not matched to a gene; V was cut back by 4 bases and J by 0 bases. This chain's CDR3 is CASSSRLAGELNQETQYF. CDR3 in DNA: TGTGCCAGCAGCTCCCGACTAGCGGGGGAGCTAAACCAAGAGACCCAGTACTTC. The full variable domain, with the rest looked up from reference TRBV11-2 and TRBJ2-5, is EAGVAQSPRYKIIEKRQSVAFWCNPISGHATLYWYQQILGQGPKLLIQFQNNGVVDDSQLPKDRFSAERLKGVDSTLKIQPAKLEDSAVYLCASSSRLAGELNQETQYFGPGTRLLVL.

The rearrangement uses TRBV4-1 and TRBJ1-5; maybe TRBD1 (5 bases). Looked up from germline, CDR1 is MGHRA and CDR2 is YSYEKL. The germline V and J ends were trimmed by 2 bases and 7 bases, with 18 bases remaining between them. The CDR3 is 16 residues long. The CDR3, as DNA: TGCGCCAGCAGCCAAAATGGGGCAGGGCTTTCGCAGCCCCAGCATTTT. It specifies CASSQNGAGLSQPQHF.

This sequence joins TRBV2 and TRBJ1-1; D not resolved. CDR1 and CDR2 (germline): SNHLY, FYNNEI. Trimming removed 3 bases at V and 1 base at J, with 12 bases between. The CDR3 length is 15 residues. The CDR3 DNA reads as TGTGCCAGCAGTGATCCACAGACCAGGAACACTGAAGCTTTCTTT. As protein: CASSDPQTRNTEAFF.

This clonotype was recorded a few times. The CDR3 DNA reads TGTGCCAGCACGGGGGGAGCCAAAAACATTCAGTACTTC. Translating gives CASTGGAKNIQYF. The gene calls are TRBV3-1 and TRBJ2-4; 7 nucleotides match TRBD2. V lost 7 bases, J lost 0 bases, and 0 bases stayed unmatched. There are 13 residues in the CDR3. Germline loops: CDR1 LGHDT, CDR2 YNNKEL (reference sequence).

This CDR3 reads CASSPPDRISYEQYF. CDR3 in DNA: TGTGCCAGCTCACCACCGGACAGGATCTCCTACGAGCAGTACTTC. The V gene is TRBV18, the J gene TRBJ2-7; 7 bases are a match to TRBD1. V shed 0 bases, J shed 0 bases, and the junction held 2 bases outside the gene matches. CDR3 length equals 15 residues. Germline loops: CDR1 KGHSH, CDR2 LQKENI.

The sample holds many counts of this clonotype. The chain combines TRBV7-2 with TRBJ2-7; the D is unclear. CDR3 size: 13 residues. Germline values: CDR1 SGHTA, CDR2 FQGNSA. V lost 3 bases to trimming and J lost 5 bases, with 11 bases between them. The CDR3 reads CASSFRAPHEQYF. The CDR3 DNA reads as TGTGCCAGCAGCTTCCGGGCCCCCCACGAGCAGTACTTC.

In its sample, this clonotype was seen a few times. The V and J genes are TRBV7-2 and TRBJ2-1; tentatively, D is TRBD2 (7 bases). Trimming removed 5 bases from V and 0 bases from J, with 14 bases in between. CDR1 SGHTA and CDR2 FQGNSA come from the germline V gene. The CDR3 sequence is 16 residues long. CDR3 coding DNA: TGTGCCAGCAGCCTGGAGGGGGGGAACTCCTACAATGAGCAGTTCTTC. This encodes CASSLEGGNSYNEQFF.

This clonotype has just a few counts. This chain joins TRBV2 and TRBJ1-5; tentative D call: TRBD1 (6 bases). The CDR3 loop spans 16 amino acids. Trimming left V 8 bases short and J 2 bases short, with 19 bases between. From germline, CDR1 is SNHLY and CDR2 FYNNEI. CDR3 sequence reads: CASLGNRGAGNQPQHF. The CDR3 DNA is TGTGCCAGCCTAGGGAATCGGGGGGCTGGCAATCAGCCCCAGCATTTT.

The chain joins TRBV27 to TRBJ2-7; the D call may be TRBD1 or TRBD2 (5 bases each). Germline loops: CDR1 MNHEY, CDR2 SMNVEV (reference sequence). Trimming removed 5 bases at V and 3 bases at J, with 17 bases between. CDR3 length equals 15 residues. CDR3 in DNA: TGTGCCAGCAGTCCCACTATAACGAGGGGCTACGAGCAGTACTTC. Protein product: CASSPTITRGYEQYF.

The chain employs TRBV7-2 and TRBJ2-7; D assignment may be TRBD1 or TRBD2 (5 bases each). Trimming cost V 5 bases and J 0 bases, with 17 bases left between them. CDR1 is SGHTA, CDR2 FQGNSA, per germline. The length of the CDR3 is 16 residues. CDR3 nucleotides: TGTGCCAGCAGCGATCCCTCCGGGACCGCCTCCTACGAGCAGTACTTC. It encodes CASSDPSGTASYEQYF.

This clonotype has ten or more counts. The J gene is TRBJ1-1, the V gene TRBV7-3, with D hard to call. Trimming removed 2 bases at V and 0 bases at J, with 13 bases between. There are 16 residues in the CDR3. CDR1 is SGHTA and CDR2 is FQGTGA in the germline V gene. CDR3 sequence reads: CASSLVSVSLNTEAFF. CDR3 bases: TGTGCCAGCAGCTTAGTGTCAGTTTCCTTGAACACTGAAGCTTTCTTT.

This clonotype was detected ten times or more. V gene TRBV12-3 or TRBV12-4 combines with J gene TRBJ2-1; a possible D gene is TRBD1 (8 bases). The CDR3 totals 12 residues. V was trimmed by 5 bases and J by 8 bases, leaving 10 bases between them. The chain's CDR3 is CASSTGGDEQFF. The CDR3 DNA follows: TGTGCCAGCAGTACAGGGGGGGATGAGCAGTTCTTC.

With regard to this clonotype: One junction end disagrees with the germline gene, perhaps due to a read error. V usage is TRBV20-1 and J usage is TRBJ2-1; possibly TRBD2 for D (5 bases). The length of the CDR3 is 14 residues. Germline CDR1 DFQATT, CDR2 SNEGSKA (reference sequence). The CDR3 is CSASFGEPYNEQLF. In nucleotides, the CDR3 is TGCAGTGCTAGCTTCGGGGAGCCCTACAATGAGCAGCTCTTC.

This clonotype was counted many times. The chain couples TRBV10-2 to TRBJ1-2; D might be TRBD1 (6 bases). This CDR3 comprises 15 residues. Trimming took 2 bases from V and 4 from J, leaving 14 bases between them. The germline V gene encodes CDR1 WSHSY and CDR2 SAAADI. The CDR3 nucleotides read TGCGCCAGCAGTGAGATTCAACACAGGGCCTATGGCTACACCTTC. It yields the protein CASSEIQHRAYGYTF.

This chain links TRBV9 with TRBJ2-7; 9 positions match TRBD1. V gave up 3 bases and J gave up 4 bases; unmatched junction bases: 8. The CDR3 length is 15 residues. Germline V CDR1 and CDR2: SGDLS, YYNGEE. The chain's CDR3 is CASSASGTGFYEQYF. As DNA, the CDR3 is TGTGCCAGCAGCGCCTCCGGGACAGGGTTTTACGAGCAGTACTTC. The full variable domain, completed using reference TRBV9 and TRBJ2-7, is DSGVTQTPKHLITATGQRVTLRCSPRSGDLSVYWYQQSLDQGLQFLIQYYNGEERAKGNILERFSAQQFPDLHSELNLSSLELGDSALYFCASSASGTGFYEQYFGPGTRLTVT.

The chain couples TRBV29-1 to TRBJ1-2, with 11 bases lining up with TRBD1. The J segment lost 6 bases and the V segment lost 7 bases, leaving 10 bases of the junction unmatched. The CDR3 runs to 14 residues. Germline assignment: CDR1 SQVTM and CDR2 ANQGSEA. CDR3 residues: CSGTEGQGANGYTF. CDR3 nucleotides: TGCAGCGGGACCGAAGGACAGGGGGCGAATGGCTACACCTTC.

Of note for this clonotype: The junction departs from germline at one end; a sequencing error may be responsible. The chain joins TRBV7-7 to TRBJ1-4; D may be TRBD1 (6 bases). CDR3 length: 18 amino acids. CDR1 SSHAT and CDR2 FNYEAQ come from the germline V gene (reference sequence). The CDR3 spells CASSTRQALFATNEKLFF. The CDR3 DNA reads TGTGCTAGCAGCACCCGACAGGCACTATTTGCAACTAATGAAAAACTGTTTTTT.

This clonotype was seen more than once but under ten times. The CDR3 nucleotides are TGTGCCACCGGTGCGGAGGAGAGCTCCTACAATGAGCAGTTCTTC. Residues: CATGAEESSYNEQFF. V is TRBV24-1 and J is TRBJ2-1; tentative D call: TRBD2 (5 bases). Germline-derived CDR1 and CDR2 are KGHDR and SFDVKD. V was cut by 9 bases and J by 0 bases, with 14 bases left in between. The CDR3 loop spans 15 amino acids.

In this sample, this clonotype turned up a few times. V usage is TRBV5-1 and J usage is TRBJ1-1; D is perhaps TRBD1 (5 bases). The CDR3 has 16 amino acids. V dropped 8 bases and J dropped 0 bases, with 20 bases sitting between them. Germline lookup yields CDR1 SGHRS and CDR2 YFSETQ. The CDR3 reads CASARGTLDLNTEAFF. CDR3 DNA: TGCGCCAGTGCCAGAGGGACCTTAGACTTGAACACTGAAGCTTTCTTT.

The chain couples TRBV27 to TRBJ2-1, with D tentatively TRBD1 or TRBD2 (5 bases each). The V gene lost 8 bases and the J gene lost 9 bases, with 11 bases spanning the gap. Germline CDR1 reads MNHEY; CDR2 reads SMNVEV (reference sequence). There are 11 residues in the CDR3. This chain's CDR3 is CASVGESEQFF. The CDR3 DNA reads TGTGCCAGCGTAGGGGAGAGTGAGCAGTTCTTC.

This clonotype appeared a few times. J is TRBJ2-7 and V is TRBV10-3; D uncertain. The CDR3 loop spans 14 amino acids. Germline CDR1 is ENHRY and CDR2 is SYGVKD. With 2 bases removed from V and 7 bases from J, the gap between germline ends came to 15 bases. In DNA, the CDR3 is TGTGCCATCAGTGAGGTTGTAGGAGAGTGGGAGCAGTACTTC. The encoded protein is CAISEVVGEWEQYF.

This clonotype showed up just a few times. This sequence joins TRBV15 and TRBJ1-1, with D unclear. Germline CDR1 LNHNV, CDR2 YYDKDF (reference sequence). CDR3 length: 13 residues. Trimming pared 1 base from V and 1 base from J, leaving 4 bases between. The CDR3 sequence is CATSRVENTEAFF. CDR3 DNA sequence: TGTGCCACCAGCAGAGTGGAGAACACTGAAGCTTTCTTT.

The chain combines TRBV30 with TRBJ1-5; no clear D. This CDR3 is built from 14 residues. Per germline, CDR1 GTSNPN and CDR2 SVGIG (reference sequence). V lost 5 bases and J lost 2, with 13 bases in between. Here the CDR3 DNA reads TGTGCCTGGCAACACGGGCCAGGCAATCAGCCCCAGCATTTT. The encoded protein is CAWQHGPGNQPQHF.

This sequence joins TRBV18 and TRBJ2-1; weak D call: TRBD2 (5 bases). The V end was cut by 2 bases, the J end by 0 bases, with 14 bases between. Germline assignment: CDR1 KGHSH and CDR2 LQKENI. CDR3 length: 17 residues. The CDR3 DNA sequence: TGTGCCAGCTCACCAATATCGAGGGAGAGCTCCTACAATGAGCAGTTCTTC. This codes for CASSPISRESSYNEQFF. The variable domain in full, with the rest retrieved from reference TRBV18 and TRBJ2-1, is NAGVMQNPRHLVRRRGQEARLRCSPMKGHSHVYWYRQLPEEGLKFMVYLQKENIIDESGMPKERFSAEFPKEGPSILRIQQVVRGDSAAYFCASSPISRESSYNEQFFGPGTRLTVL.